This TCR beta chain was captured by sequencing in a study of cytotoxic CD8 clonotypes in ibrutinib-treated CLL. Study-wide context: Patients attained about 24 partial and 2 complete responses; at median about 70 months, about 15 remained remitted while some 12 progressed. Mean yields were around 250,000 productive templates and roughly 94,000 productive rearrangements per sample.

Depth targeted 1 in 200,000 to 1 in 1 million T cells, averaging 10x coverage per clonotype. Sequenced by immunoSEQ multiplex PCR; TCRdb stores in-frame clones only, minus some. Among about 140,000 clones, 60% to 85% were seen once, and the ten largest hold 25% to 35%. About 2 micrograms of genomic DNA, which was extracted from cryopreserved PBMCs, served as the material used for the TCR beta libraries. This CDR3 has 13 residues. Trimming stripped 0 bases from V and 11 bases from J, with 13 bases between. Germline loops: CDR1 SGHNT, CDR2 YENEEA. The receptor was isolated from a human donor with chronic lymphocytic leukemia. V gene TRBV11-3 combines with J gene TRBJ1-1; D not resolved. The starting material was PBMCs, obtained after 12 months of ibrutinib treatment. For the CDR3, the DNA is TGTGCCAGCAGCTTAGATTCGAGTCTCAAGGCTTTCTTT. It encodes CASSLDSSLKAFF. Together with reference TRBV11-3 and TRBJ1-1, the CDR3 gives the full variable domain: EAGVVQSPRYKIIEKKQPVAFWCNPISGHNTLYWYLQNLGQGPELLIRYENEEAVDDSQLPKDRFSAERLKGVDSTLKIQPAELGDSAVYLCASSLDSSLKAFFGQGTRLTVV.